This TCR beta chain was recorded in a study of memory CD4+ T cells and cytomegalovirus serostatus. Single viable CD3+CD4+CD8-CD45RO+ cells were sorted as the memory CD4+ T cells. Positive selection with CD4 microbeads enriched total CD4+ T cells. Measured with immunoSEQ multiplex PCR; TCRdb has only the in-frame clones, and not every one. The data contain tens of thousands of clones, 82% of them singletons. Germline assignment: CDR1 KGHSH and CDR2 LQKENI. The ends lost 3 bases at V and 1 base at J; junction bases unmatched: 12. The CDR3 sequence is 19 residues long. The sample holds one count of this clone. Its antigen is as yet unknown. Study-level points and caveats: The CMV-associated TCR signature appears largely within the CD4+ memory repertoire. About 40% of the roughly 150 known CMV-associated TCRbeta sequences appeared in CD4+ memory. CMV serostatus prediction reached median AUC approximately 0.96, or 0.89 with US-trained model.

The J gene is TRBJ1-4, the V gene TRBV18, with 9 bases matching TRBD1. This receptor was taken from an adult in good health and CMV-seronegative. The sample taken for sequencing was memory CD4+ T cells from blood. The DNA for the CDR3 is TGTGCCAGCTCACCCCTACCCTCGACAGGGGGGAGAACTAATGAAAAACTGTTTTTT. Protein sequence: CASSPLPSTGGRTNEKLFF.